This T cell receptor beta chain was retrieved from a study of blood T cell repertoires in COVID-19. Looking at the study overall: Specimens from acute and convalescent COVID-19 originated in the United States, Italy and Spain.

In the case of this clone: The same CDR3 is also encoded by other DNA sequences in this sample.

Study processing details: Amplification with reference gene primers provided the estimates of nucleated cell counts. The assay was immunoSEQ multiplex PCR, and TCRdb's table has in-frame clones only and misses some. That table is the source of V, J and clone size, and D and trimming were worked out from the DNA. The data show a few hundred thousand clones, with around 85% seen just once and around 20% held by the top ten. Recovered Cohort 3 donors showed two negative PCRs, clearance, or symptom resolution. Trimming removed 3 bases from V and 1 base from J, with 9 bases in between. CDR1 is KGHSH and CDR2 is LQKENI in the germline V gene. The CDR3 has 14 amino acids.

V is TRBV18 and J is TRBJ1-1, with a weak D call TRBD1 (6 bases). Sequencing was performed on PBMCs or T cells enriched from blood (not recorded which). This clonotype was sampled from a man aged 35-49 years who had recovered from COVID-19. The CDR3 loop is CASSPRGGNTEAFF. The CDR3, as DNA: TGTGCCAGCTCACCCAGGGGTGGGAACACTGAAGCTTTCTTT.